The clone carrying this T cell receptor (beta chain) occurred a few times. Its antigen is still unknown. Unique molecular identifiers were included in an RNA-based 3' RACE TCR library. TCRdb reprocessed the 3' RACE reads with MiXCR, giving one entry per CDR3 protein. The sample has around 47,000 distinct CDR3 sequences, about 4.3% seen once. Treatment of the sample: PENTA 11 planned treatment interruption arm or continuous ART arm. The data are from a study of HIV-infected children after antiretroviral therapy interruption. Whole-study context: EBV and CMV exposure was recorded in most children.

General study results and limits: Naive CD4+ CDR3 sharing between time points fell after interruption began.

The J segment lost 2 bases and the V segment lost 0 bases, leaving 3 bases of the junction unmatched. The CDR3 is 14 residues long. Germline V gene sequence: CDR1 DFQATT, CDR2 SNEGSKA (reference sequence). This sequence joins TRBV20-1 and TRBJ2-5, with 7 positions matching TRBD2. The TCR originated in a pool of human donors with HIV. This specimen was CD45RA+ CD4+ T cells from PBMCs, pooled from several time points, taken from a donor given antiretroviral therapy, either interrupted or continuous. Stated subset: naive CD4+ CD45RA+ CD45RO- T cells. The CDR3 spells CSAREGTTQETQYF. As DNA, the CDR3 is TGCAGTGCTAGAGAGGGGACTACTCAAGAGACCCAGTACTTC.